This TCR beta chain was identified in a study of regulatory T cells in long-lasting Graves disease. Study-level information: With positive TSH receptor antibodies and over 5 years of antithyroid drugs, Graves' disease was considered persistent. Findings and caveats of the study: The number of shared public clonotypes was higher in persistent patients (fewer than 3,000) than new patients (about 910).

As for time point: persistent/refractory GD, antithyroid drugs over 5 years with positive TRAb. The TCR library was made from RNA extracted from PBMCs. EDTA tubes were used for drawing 8 to 9 milliliters of peripheral blood. In its sample, this clonotype was seen a few times. Its antigen is unknown. Unmatched junction bases numbered 3, after V lost 0 bases and J lost 7 bases. CDR1 is LGHDT and CDR2 is YNNKEL in the germline V gene (reference sequence). The CDR3 contains 14 residues. Construction of the TCR beta libraries employed iRepertoire HTBI primers in conjunction with Arm-PCR of CDR3 regions. TCRdb re-called the multiplex PCR reads through MiXCR, storing one row per CDR3 protein. The table includes approximately 690,000 distinct CDR3 sequences, about 32% detected once.

The TCR sequence derives from a female donor with Graves disease. The specimen was peripheral blood mononuclear cells (PBMCs), collected when the disease was refractory, from a patient treated with antithyroid drugs. The J gene is TRBJ2-1, the V gene TRBV3-1, with TRBD1 identical over 7 bases. In nucleotides, the CDR3 is TGTGCCAGCAGCCAAGAGGGACAGAGGAATGAGCAGTTCTTC. It codes for CASSQEGQRNEQFF.